The following is a T cell receptor beta chain sequence with its context. This clonotype turned up a few times. This clone's antigen is unknown. No base qualities exist here, and no much larger clone lies one base off it. The germline V gene yields MNHNS for CDR1 and SASEGT for CDR2. The CDR3 sequence holds 14 residues, the cysteine and phenylalanine included. Only the CDR3 portion is preserved as DNA: 42 bases, with reading frame beginning at the first base. Deletion took 6 bases off V and 0 bases off J, with a span of 9 bases between the germline ends. This record comes from a study of identical twins (dated by TCRdb to 2016 to 2017). In terms of the full investigation: To test whether fetal clonotypes persist, this study deep-sequenced TCR alpha and beta repertoires from monozygotic twins, from unrelated adults of various ages, and from cord blood. To rule out contamination, replicate twin experiments were performed at different times with different library preparation protocols.

Every donor was a healthy Caucasian. The method behind the library was 5' RACE. Sequencer: Illumina HiSeq 2000. A universal primer binding site was introduced by template switching, and a unique molecular identifier was present in the final cDNA, enabling accurate counting of TCR cDNA molecules. First-strand cDNA for TCR alpha and beta chains was synthesized from specific primers in the conserved constant-segment region. Each cDNA library was double barcoded, with a SMART-Mk sample barcode plus Illumina barcodes, to control for contamination. Two successive PCR steps introduced TruSeq adapter sequences along with Illumina sample barcodes. TCR alpha and beta cDNA libraries were sequenced on the Illumina HiSeq platform with custom primers. The original methods were these. MiGEC was used to process raw reads and extract unique molecular identifiers, and MiXCR was used to find CDR3 positions. For each individual, recombination models were inferred using an EM algorithm with the repgenHMM and IGoR tools. The tcR package in R was used for shared clonotype analysis, with sharing normalized by the product of cloneset sizes. To study raw recombination without the effects of thymic and clonal selection, out-of-frame nonproductive sequences were analyzed. TCRdb reworked the public reads: Q25 trimming with fastp, MiXCR clone assembly, productive beta chains retained. Each entry is one CDR3 protein sequence, shown with its most common DNA and genes. The V and J calls and clone size are TCRdb's, not the authors'. Across this sample there are roughly 1.6 million distinct CDR3 sequences, with around a third seen only once. The ten most abundant clones make up about 0.25% of the sample.

Results and caveats for the whole study, not just this receptor: Conclusions relied on cross-sectional statistical analysis, since the same donors could not be followed over many years. Out-of-frame TCR alpha sharing in monozygotic twins was systematically underestimated by recombination models, whereas sharing between unrelated individuals was in agreement with the recombination models. Zero-insertion analyses could be partly confounded by invariant T cells such as MAIT and iNKT, although diverse VJ usage argued against such confounding for most clonotypes. Abundant cord blood beta clonotypes had fewer insertions, young adult naive repertoires showed a similar but weaker trend, and memory repertoires showed no such trend. Compared with coincidental sharing between unrelated individuals, out-of-frame TCR alpha sequences shared between twins had an excess of sequences with low generation probability. In beta out-of-frame sequences, excess twin sharing was weaker, because having fewer shared sequences lowered the signal-to-noise ratio.

The sequencing input was cord blood. The sequence came from a newborn girl in good health. Recombination joined TRBV6-1 with TRBJ1-5, with the D gene uncertain. The CDR3 corresponds to CASRIRGSNQPQHF. The DNA sequence is given as TGTGCCAGCAGGATTAGAGGTAGCAATCAGCCCCAGCATTTT.